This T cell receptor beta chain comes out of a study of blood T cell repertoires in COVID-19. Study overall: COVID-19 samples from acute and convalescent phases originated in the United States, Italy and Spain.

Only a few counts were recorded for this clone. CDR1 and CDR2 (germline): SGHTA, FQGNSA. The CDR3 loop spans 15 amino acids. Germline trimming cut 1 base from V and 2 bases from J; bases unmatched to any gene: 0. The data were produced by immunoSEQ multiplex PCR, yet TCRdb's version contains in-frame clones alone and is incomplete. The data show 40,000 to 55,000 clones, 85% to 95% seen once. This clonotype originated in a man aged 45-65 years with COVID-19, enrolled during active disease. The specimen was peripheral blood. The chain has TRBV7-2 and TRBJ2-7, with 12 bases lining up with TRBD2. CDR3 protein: CASSLGTSGTYEQYF. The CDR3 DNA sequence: TGTGCCAGCAGCTTAGGGACTAGCGGGACCTACGAGCAGTACTTC.